This T cell receptor (beta chain) stems from a study of Tregs in tolerant kidney transplant recipients. The study's findings and limits: This study did not directly address biological reproducibility.

This clone was found a few times. Its antigen remains unknown. Related graft donors supplied nonmyeloablative bone marrow transplants, and mixed chimerism was transient. Data came from immunoSEQ multiplex PCR; TCRdb stores just in-frame clones and leaves some out. Of around 50,000 clones listed, over 80% are singletons. Germline loops: CDR1 MNHNY, CDR2 SVGAGI (reference sequence). V shed 1 base, J shed 7 bases, and the junction held 3 bases outside the gene matches. This CDR3 region has 13 residues. This sample comprised CD8+ T cells from blood (PBMCs), obtained 24 months after the transplant. This chain links TRBV6-6 with TRBJ2-7, with 8 nucleotides matching TRBD1. The receptor's source is a human patient who received a combined kidney and bone marrow transplant. Some T cells may be transferred from the graft donor. Written as DNA, the CDR3 is TGTGCCAGCAGTTACTTCGGACAGGGTGAGCAGTACTTC. This translates into CASSYFGQGEQYF.